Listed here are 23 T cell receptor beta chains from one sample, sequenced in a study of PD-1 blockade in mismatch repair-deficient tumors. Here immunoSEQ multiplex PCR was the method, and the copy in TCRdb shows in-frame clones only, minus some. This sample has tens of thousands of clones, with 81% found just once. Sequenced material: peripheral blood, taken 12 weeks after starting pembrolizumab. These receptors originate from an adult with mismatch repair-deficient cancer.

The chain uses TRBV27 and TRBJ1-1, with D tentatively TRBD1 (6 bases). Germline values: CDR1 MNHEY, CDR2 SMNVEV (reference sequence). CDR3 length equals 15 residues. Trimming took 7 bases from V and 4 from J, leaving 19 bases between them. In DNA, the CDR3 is TGTGCCAGCATCTTCTGGGGGCGTAGGGGCACTGAAGCTTTCTTT. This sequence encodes CASIFWGRRGTEAFF.

The CDR3 region is CASSSITLGSSYNEQFF. CDR3 sequence (DNA): TGTGCCAGCAGCTCGATAACTTTGGGTAGCTCCTACAATGAGCAGTTCTTC. This chain uses TRBV7-8 with TRBJ2-1; no clear D. Trimming took 4 bases from V and 0 from J, leaving 16 bases between them. The CDR3 length is 17 residues. The germline gives CDR1 SGHVS, CDR2 FQNEAQ.

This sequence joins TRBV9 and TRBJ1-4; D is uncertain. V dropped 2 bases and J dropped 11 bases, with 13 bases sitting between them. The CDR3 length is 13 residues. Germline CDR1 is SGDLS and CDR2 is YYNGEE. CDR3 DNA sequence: TGTGCCAGCAGCGTTCTACAGAGAGGCAAACTGTTTTTT. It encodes CASSVLQRGKLFF.

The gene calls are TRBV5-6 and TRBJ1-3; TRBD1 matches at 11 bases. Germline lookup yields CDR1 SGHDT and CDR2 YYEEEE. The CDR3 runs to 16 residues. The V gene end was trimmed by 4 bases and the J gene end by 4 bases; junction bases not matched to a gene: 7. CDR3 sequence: CASSMDRGPKGNTIYF. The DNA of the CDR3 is TGTGCCAGCAGCATGGACAGGGGGCCAAAAGGAAACACCATATATTTT.

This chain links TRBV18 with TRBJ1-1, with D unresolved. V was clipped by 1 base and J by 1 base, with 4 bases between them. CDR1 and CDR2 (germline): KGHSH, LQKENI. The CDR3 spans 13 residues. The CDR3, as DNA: TGTGCCAGCTCACCACAGCCGAACACTGAAGCTTTCTTT. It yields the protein CASSPQPNTEAFF.

Written as DNA, the CDR3 is TGTGCCTGGAGAAGGGACGGGAACACTGAAGCTTTCTTT. This gives the protein CAWRRDGNTEAFF. The chain has TRBV30 and TRBJ1-1, with D possibly matching TRBD1 (5 bases). Trimming removed 3 bases from V and 1 base from J, with 9 bases in between. Germline V gene data show CDR1 as GTSNPN and CDR2 as SVGIG (reference sequence). The CDR3 loop spans 13 amino acids.

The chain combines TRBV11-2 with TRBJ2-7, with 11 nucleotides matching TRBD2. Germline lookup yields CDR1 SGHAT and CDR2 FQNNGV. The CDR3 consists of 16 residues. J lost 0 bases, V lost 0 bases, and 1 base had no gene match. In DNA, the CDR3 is TGTGCCAGCAGCTTAGATAGCGGGGGGGTCTCCTACGAGCAGTACTTC. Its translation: CASSLDSGGVSYEQYF.

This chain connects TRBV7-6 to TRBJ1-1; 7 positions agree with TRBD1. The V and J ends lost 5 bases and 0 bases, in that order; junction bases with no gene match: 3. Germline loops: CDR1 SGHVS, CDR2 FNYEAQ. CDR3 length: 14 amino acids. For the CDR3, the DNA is TGTGCCAGCAGCGCGACAGGGATGAACACTGAAGCTTTCTTT. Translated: CASSATGMNTEAFF.

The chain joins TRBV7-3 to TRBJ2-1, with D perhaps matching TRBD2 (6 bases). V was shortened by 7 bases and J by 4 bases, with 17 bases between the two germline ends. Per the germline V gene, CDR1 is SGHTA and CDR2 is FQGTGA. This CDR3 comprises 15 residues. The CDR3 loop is CASTQEGMSYNEQFF. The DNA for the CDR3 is TGTGCCAGCACCCAGGAGGGTATGTCTTACAATGAGCAGTTCTTC.

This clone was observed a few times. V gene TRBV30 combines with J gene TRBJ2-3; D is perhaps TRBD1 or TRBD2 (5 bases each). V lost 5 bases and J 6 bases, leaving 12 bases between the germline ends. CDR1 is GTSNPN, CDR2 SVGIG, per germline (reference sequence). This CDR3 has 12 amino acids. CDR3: CAWGTLTDTQYF. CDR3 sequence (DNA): TGTGCCTGGGGGACCCTGACGGATACGCAGTATTTT.

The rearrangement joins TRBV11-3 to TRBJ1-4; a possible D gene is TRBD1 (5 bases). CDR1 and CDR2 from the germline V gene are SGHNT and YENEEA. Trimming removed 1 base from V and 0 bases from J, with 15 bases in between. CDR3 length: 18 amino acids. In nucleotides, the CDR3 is TGTGCCAGCAGCTTAGTAGGCGACCAGGGTGCAACTAATGAAAAACTGTTTTTT. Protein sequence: CASSLVGDQGATNEKLFF.

CDR3 residues: CASSLAGATNEKLFF. For the CDR3, the DNA is TGCGCCAGCAGCTTGGCGGGTGCAACTAATGAAAAACTGTTTTTT. The chain combines TRBV5-1 with TRBJ1-4; D uncertain. V dropped 0 bases and J dropped 0 bases, with 6 bases sitting between them. This CDR3 is built from 15 residues. Germline CDR1 SGHRS, CDR2 YFSETQ.

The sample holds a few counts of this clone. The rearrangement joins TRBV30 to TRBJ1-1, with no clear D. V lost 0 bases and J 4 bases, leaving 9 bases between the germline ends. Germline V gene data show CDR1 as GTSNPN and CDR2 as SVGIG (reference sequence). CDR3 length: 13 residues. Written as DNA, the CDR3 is TGTGCCTGGAGTGTTCAGCCGGGCACTGAAGCTTTCTTT. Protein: CAWSVQPGTEAFF.

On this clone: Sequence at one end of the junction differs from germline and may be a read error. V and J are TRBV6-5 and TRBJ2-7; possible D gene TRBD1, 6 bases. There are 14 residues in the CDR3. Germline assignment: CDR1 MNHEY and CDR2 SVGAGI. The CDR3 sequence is CAGSSLWGLGEQYF. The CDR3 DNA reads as TGTGCCGGCAGTTCCCTCTGGGGGCTGGGGGAGCAGTACTTC.

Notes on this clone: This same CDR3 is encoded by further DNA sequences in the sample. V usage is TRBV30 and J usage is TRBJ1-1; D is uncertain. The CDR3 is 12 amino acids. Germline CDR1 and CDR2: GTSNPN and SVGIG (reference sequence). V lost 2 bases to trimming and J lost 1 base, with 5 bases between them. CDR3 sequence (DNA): TGTGCCTGGAGTCCTAGGAACACTGAAGCTTTCTTT. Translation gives CAWSPRNTEAFF.

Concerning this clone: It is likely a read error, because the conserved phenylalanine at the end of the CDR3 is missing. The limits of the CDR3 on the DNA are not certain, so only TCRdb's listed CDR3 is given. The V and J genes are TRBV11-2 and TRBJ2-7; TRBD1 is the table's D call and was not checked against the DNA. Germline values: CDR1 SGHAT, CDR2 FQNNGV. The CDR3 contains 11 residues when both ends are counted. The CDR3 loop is CASSPEDRGWA.

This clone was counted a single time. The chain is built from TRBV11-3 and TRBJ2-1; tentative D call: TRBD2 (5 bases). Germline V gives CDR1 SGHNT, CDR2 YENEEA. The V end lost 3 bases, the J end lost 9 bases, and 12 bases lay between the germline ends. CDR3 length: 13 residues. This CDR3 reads CASSFANRGEQFF. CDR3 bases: TGTGCCAGCAGCTTTGCGAATCGGGGTGAGCAGTTCTTC.

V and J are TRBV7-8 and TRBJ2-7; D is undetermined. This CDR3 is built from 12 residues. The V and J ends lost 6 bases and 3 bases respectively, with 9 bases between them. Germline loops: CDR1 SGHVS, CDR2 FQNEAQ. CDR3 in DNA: TGTGCCAGCAGTCTGAGTAACTACGAGCAGTACTTC. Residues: CASSLSNYEQYF. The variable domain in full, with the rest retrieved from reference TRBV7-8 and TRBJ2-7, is GAGVSQSPRYKVAKRGQDVALRCDPISGHVSLFWYQQALGQGPEFLTYFQNEAQLDKSGLPSDRFFAERPEGSVSTLKIQRTQQEDSAVYLCASSLSNYEQYFGPGTRLTVT.

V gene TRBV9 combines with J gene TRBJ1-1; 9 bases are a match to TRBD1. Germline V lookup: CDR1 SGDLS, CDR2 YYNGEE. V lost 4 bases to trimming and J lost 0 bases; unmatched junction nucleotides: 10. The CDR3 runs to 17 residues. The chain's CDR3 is CASSPSRDRAMNTEAFF. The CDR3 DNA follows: TGTGCCAGCAGCCCCTCCAGGGACAGGGCTATGAACACTGAAGCTTTCTTT.

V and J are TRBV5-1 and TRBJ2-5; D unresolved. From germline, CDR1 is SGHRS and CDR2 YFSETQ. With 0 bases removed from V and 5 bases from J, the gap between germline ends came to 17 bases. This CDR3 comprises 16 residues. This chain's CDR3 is CASSLGAVLLRETQYF. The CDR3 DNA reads TGCGCCAGCAGCTTGGGTGCGGTTCTCTTGAGGGAGACCCAGTACTTC.

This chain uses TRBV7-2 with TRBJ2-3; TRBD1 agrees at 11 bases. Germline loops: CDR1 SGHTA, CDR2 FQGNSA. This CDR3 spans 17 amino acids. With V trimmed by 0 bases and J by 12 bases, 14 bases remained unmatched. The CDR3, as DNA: TGTGCCAGCAGCTTAGCATGGGACAGGGGGGTGCAAGATATTCAGTATTTT. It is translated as CASSLAWDRGVQDIQYF.

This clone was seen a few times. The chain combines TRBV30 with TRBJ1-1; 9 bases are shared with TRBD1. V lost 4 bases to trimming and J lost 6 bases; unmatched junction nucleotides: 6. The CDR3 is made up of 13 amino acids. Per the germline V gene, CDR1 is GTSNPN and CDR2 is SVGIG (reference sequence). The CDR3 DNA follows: TGTGCCTGGATCCCGGACAGGGGAGCTGAAGCTTTCTTT. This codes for CAWIPDRGAEAFF.

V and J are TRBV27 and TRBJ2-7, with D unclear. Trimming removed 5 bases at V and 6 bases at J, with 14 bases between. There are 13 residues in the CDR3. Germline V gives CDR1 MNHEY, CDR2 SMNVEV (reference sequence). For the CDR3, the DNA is TGTGCCAGCAGTCTCTCGGGTAGCCCCGAGCAGTACTTC. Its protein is CASSLSGSPEQYF.